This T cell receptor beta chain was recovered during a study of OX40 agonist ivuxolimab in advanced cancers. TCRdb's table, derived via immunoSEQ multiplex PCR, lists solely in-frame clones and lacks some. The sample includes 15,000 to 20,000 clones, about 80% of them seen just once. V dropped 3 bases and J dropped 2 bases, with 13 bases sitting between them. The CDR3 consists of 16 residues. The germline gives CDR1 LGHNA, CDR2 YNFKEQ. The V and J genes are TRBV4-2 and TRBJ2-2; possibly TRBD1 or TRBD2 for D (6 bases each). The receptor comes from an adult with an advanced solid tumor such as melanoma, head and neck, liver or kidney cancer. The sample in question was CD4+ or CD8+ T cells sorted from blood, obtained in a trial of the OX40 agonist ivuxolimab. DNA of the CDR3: TGTGCCAGCAGCCAGGCGGGACACTCCAACACCGGGGAGCTGTTTTTT. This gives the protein CASSQAGHSNTGELFF.